This entry is about one TCR beta chain. Its antigen is currently unknown. Sorted naive CD8 T cells were those defined as CD8+CD4-CCR7+CD45RA+. The data belong to a study of molecular identifiers for immune sequencing clone quantification. Study-level background: Replicate RNA came from about 20,000 or 100,000 naive CD8 cells and was split five ways, and four parts were sequenced.

The junction had 13 bases not matched to a gene; V was cut back by 3 bases and J by 4 bases. The CDR3 spans 17 residues. Study findings and constraints: Highly expanded clone sizes could be underestimated through barcode sharing by identical TCR molecules. Naive cells had under 1% of molecules in clones above 20 RNA copies, effectors over 99%.

TCRdb ran MiXCR on the PCR reads and lists one entry per CDR3 protein. The data show hundreds of thousands of distinct CDR3 sequences, 24% seen once. This receptor was obtained from a human donor in good health. Some libraries in this study had Jurkat cell RNA spiked in. The material sequenced was naive CD8+ T cells from blood, with Jurkat cell RNA spiked in. Indicated subset: FACS-sorted CD8+CD4-CCR7+CD45RA+ naive T cells. This chain uses TRBV12-3 or TRBV12-4 with TRBJ2-3; 7 bases are a match to TRBD1. In DNA, the CDR3 is TGTGCCAGCAGTTTTTTCGGGCCGGCACAGGGGCCAGATACGCAGTATTTT. Its translation is CASSFFGPAQGPDTQYF.